Below, 21 T cell receptor beta chains from the same sample are listed, as sequenced in a study of cytomegalovirus exposure and HLA in healthy donors. This PCR relied on a set of 60 Vbeta primers and 13 Jbeta primers. Sequenced by immunoSEQ multiplex PCR; TCRdb stores in-frame clones only, minus some. This sample has roughly 160,000 clones, with approximately 76% found just once. Sequenced material: PBMCs. All receptors derive from a man between 60 and 70 years old in good health and CMV-seronegative.

The chain couples TRBV6-5 to TRBJ2-1; 10 bases match TRBD1. Trimming removed 5 bases from V and 3 bases from J; junction bases left unmatched: 4. Germline CDR1 reads MNHEY; CDR2 reads SVGAGI. CDR3 length: 15 amino acids. The CDR3 DNA reads as TGTGCCAGCAGTCAAGGACAGGGGGGCTACAATGAGCAGTTCTTC. Its translation is CASSQGQGGYNEQFF.

The chain combines TRBV6-6 with TRBJ1-2; TRBD1 aligns across 7 bases. Germline lookup yields CDR1 MNHNY and CDR2 SVGAGI (reference sequence). The J segment lost 8 bases and the V segment lost 0 bases, leaving 3 bases of the junction unmatched. The CDR3 is 13 amino acids. The CDR3 loop reads CASSYSQGDGYTF. Written as DNA, the CDR3 is TGTGCCAGCAGTTACTCGCAGGGGGACGGCTACACCTTC.

The chain has TRBV29-1 and TRBJ2-5; a weak D match, TRBD2 (6 bases). CDR3 length equals 13 residues. Germline CDR1 reads SQVTM; CDR2 reads ANQGSEA. Trimming pared 7 bases from V and 1 base from J, leaving 13 bases between. CDR3 sequence (DNA): TGCAGCGGGACCCCCGGGGGCCAAGAGACCCAGTACTTC. Residues: CSGTPGGQETQYF.

This chain links TRBV5-1 with TRBJ2-5; tentative D call: TRBD1 (6 bases). The CDR3 is 15 amino acids. Trimming cost V 3 bases and J 1 base, with 13 bases left between them. Germline-derived CDR1 and CDR2 are SGHRS and YFSETQ. The CDR3: CASSSAGASQETQYF. As DNA, the CDR3 is TGCGCCAGCAGCTCTGCAGGGGCCAGCCAAGAGACCCAGTACTTC.

The chain carries TRBV7-2 and TRBJ2-1; D may be TRBD2 (7 bases). Trimming took 2 bases from V and 2 from J, leaving 10 bases between them. Germline loops: CDR1 SGHTA, CDR2 FQGNSA. This CDR3 has 15 amino acids. The CDR3 nucleotides read TGTGCCAGCAGCTTATCCGGGGGGCCCTACAATGAGCAGTTCTTC. It is translated as CASSLSGGPYNEQFF.

This chain joins TRBV27 and TRBJ2-5, with TRBD1 as a possible D gene (5 bases). The V end was cut by 7 bases, the J end by 0 bases, with 18 bases between. From germline, CDR1 is MNHEY and CDR2 SMNVEV (reference sequence). The CDR3 consists of 16 residues. The CDR3 sequence: CASIRETAIHQETQYF. The CDR3 bases are TGTGCCAGCATCCGTGAGACAGCCATCCACCAAGAGACCCAGTACTTC.

The rearrangement uses TRBV7-2 and TRBJ2-3, with 9 bases identical to TRBD2. In germline, CDR1 is SGHTA, CDR2 FQGNSA. The CDR3 has 16 residues. V dropped 7 bases and J dropped 5; count of bases not matched to a gene: 13. The CDR3 protein is CASTRLAGLKGDTQYF. The DNA for the CDR3 is TGTGCCAGCACGAGGCTAGCGGGATTGAAGGGAGATACGCAGTATTTT.

J is TRBJ1-2 and V is TRBV5-5; D may be TRBD1 (5 bases). The CDR3 has 16 residues. Germline CDR1 SGHKS, CDR2 YYEKEE (reference sequence). V lost 4 bases, J lost 8 bases, and 24 bases lay in between. The chain's CDR3 is CASSSGTLHAMGGYTF. CDR3 DNA sequence: TGTGCCAGCAGCAGCGGGACGCTCCACGCTATGGGCGGCTACACCTTC.

The table lists this clone with a count of one. One end of the junction is discordant with germline, which a read error may explain. The gene calls are TRBV7-2 and TRBJ2-1, with a possible D match to TRBD2 (5 bases). The CDR3 consists of 15 residues. Germline CDR1 and CDR2: SGHTA and FQGNSA. CDR3 region: CASSLELAGPREEFF. CDR3 nucleotide sequence: TGTGCCAGCAGCTTAGAACTCGCGGGCCCTCGTGAGGAGTTCTTC.

This chain connects TRBV30 to TRBJ1-5; D is unresolved. Germline V gene data show CDR1 as GTSNPN and CDR2 as SVGIG (reference sequence). Trimming took off 3 bases at V and 7 bases at J, with 13 bases between the two ends. The CDR3 length is 13 residues. The CDR3 protein is CAWSNAPGQPQHF. The CDR3, as DNA: TGTGCCTGGAGCAACGCCCCAGGCCAGCCCCAGCATTTT.

As regards this clone: The junction differs from germline at one of its ends, possibly a read error. This specimen includes other DNA sequences encoding the same CDR3. The chain recombines TRBV2 with TRBJ2-5; 8 bases are a match to TRBD2. This CDR3 has 13 residues. Germline CDR1 SNHLY, CDR2 FYNNEI. The CDR3 loop is CASREAGVETQYF. Here the CDR3 DNA reads TGTGCCAGCAGGGAAGCGGGAGTAGAGACCCAGTACTTC.

The CDR3 is CAWTRRIQETQYF. The CDR3 DNA is TGTGCCTGGACTAGAAGAATCCAAGAGACCCAGTACTTC. V gene TRBV30 combines with J gene TRBJ2-5; D is unresolved. Germline assignment: CDR1 GTSNPN and CDR2 SVGIG (reference sequence). The CDR3 is 13 amino acids. The germline V and J ends were trimmed by 4 bases and 1 base, with 10 bases remaining between them.

The chain links TRBV5-1 to TRBJ2-5; no definite D call. Trimming cost V 0 bases and J 5 bases, with 14 bases left between them. The CDR3 spans 15 residues. Germline CDR1 reads SGHRS; CDR2 reads YFSETQ. CDR3 sequence reads: CASSLGATIRETQYF. The CDR3, as DNA: TGCGCCAGCAGCTTGGGGGCGACAATTCGGGAGACCCAGTACTTC.

J is TRBJ1-5 and V is TRBV10-2; a possible D gene is TRBD1 (6 bases). Germline assignment: CDR1 WSHSY and CDR2 SAAADI. The length of the CDR3 is 15 residues. Deletions cut 6 bases from V and 0 bases from J, with 12 bases between. CDR3 DNA sequence: TGCGCCAGCAGGGTCGGGACAAGTAGCAATCAGCCCCAGCATTTT. Its translation: CASRVGTSSNQPQHF.

This rearrangement joins TRBV27 to TRBJ2-7; maybe TRBD2 (5 bases). CDR1 is MNHEY, CDR2 SMNVEV, per germline (reference sequence). The CDR3 runs 15 residues. The V gene lost 3 bases and the J gene lost 3 bases, with 15 bases spanning the gap. CDR3 protein: CASSLGGWPIYEQYF. The CDR3 DNA reads TGTGCCAGCAGTTTGGGCGGGTGGCCGATCTACGAGCAGTACTTC.

The rearrangement joins TRBV4-1 to TRBJ1-5; TRBD1 is a possible D gene (5 bases). Trimming took off 0 bases at V and 7 bases at J, with 13 bases between the two ends. The germline gives CDR1 MGHRA, CDR2 YSYEKL. The CDR3 sequence is 15 residues long. The CDR3 spells CASSQDRARAQPQHF. CDR3 nucleotides: TGCGCCAGCAGCCAAGACAGGGCCAGGGCACAGCCCCAGCATTTT.

The gene calls are TRBV7-3 and TRBJ1-5; D is unclear. The CDR3 runs 12 residues. The germline gives CDR1 SGHTA, CDR2 FQGTGA. V was shortened by 11 bases and J by 6 bases, with 14 bases between the two germline ends. Here the CDR3 reads CAPLSRSQPQHF. The CDR3 coding sequence is TGTGCCCCATTGTCAAGGAGTCAGCCCCAGCATTTT.

CDR3 DNA: TGTGCCAGCAGCCAGGAACGCCGACCCGGGACTATGGTCAACGCACGAAAGCAGTACTTC. It encodes CASSQERRPGTMVNARKQYF. The chain recombines TRBV14 with TRBJ2-7; TRBD2 matches at 7 bases. Trimming cost V 3 bases and J 8 bases; bases outside gene matches: 28. CDR3 size: 20 residues. Germline V CDR1 and CDR2: SGHDN, FVKESK.

This sequence joins TRBV27 and TRBJ2-7, with 8 bases fitting TRBD1. V was pared by 5 bases and J by 3 bases, with 6 bases of the junction left unmatched. The CDR3 extends over 14 amino acids. Germline CDR1 is MNHEY and CDR2 is SMNVEV (reference sequence). The CDR3, as DNA: TGTGCCAGCAGTCAGCGACAGGGGTTCTACGAGCAGTACTTC. This codes for CASSQRQGFYEQYF.

The chain combines TRBV6-1 with TRBJ2-1, with 7 bases that match TRBD1. Unmatched junction bases numbered 4, after V lost 4 bases and J lost 4 bases. CDR3 length equals 14 residues. Germline CDR1 and CDR2: MNHNS and SASEGT. The DNA of the CDR3 is TGTGCCAGCAGTGCCGGGACAGCTTACAATGAGCAGTTCTTC. This sequence encodes CASSAGTAYNEQFF.

This CDR3 reads CASSLSGRGINTEAFF. The CDR3 DNA reads as TGCGCCAGCAGCTTGTCGGGCAGGGGGATTAACACTGAAGCTTTCTTT. The V call is TRBV5-1, the J call TRBJ1-1; 7 positions match TRBD1. Germline assignment: CDR1 SGHRS and CDR2 YFSETQ. This CDR3 comprises 16 residues. Losses at the gene ends were 1 base for V and 2 bases for J; bases not matched to a gene: 8.